These 27 T cell receptor beta chains were all obtained from the same sample, sequenced in a study of shared clonotypes between healthy human individuals. Produced via immunoSEQ multiplex PCR; TCRdb's table is partial and in-frame only. The sample consists of more than 2,000,000 clones, about 92% of them appearing once. The specimen sequenced was naive CD4+ T cells from PBMCs. The subset: CD45RA+ positively selected. The receptor set was obtained from a man aged 18-30 years in good health. Some clones in this sample may be carry-over from other donors' samples.

The chain uses TRBV7-3 and TRBJ2-1; 8 bases map to TRBD2. V trimming: 5 bases; J trimming: 4 bases; junction bases outside the gene matches: 10. Germline V gene data show CDR1 as SGHTA and CDR2 as FQGTGA. CDR3 length: 16 amino acids. This chain's CDR3 is CASSKEAGAAYNEQFF. CDR3 nucleotides: TGTGCCAGCAGCAAAGAAGCGGGAGCGGCATACAATGAGCAGTTCTTC.

CDR3 bases: TGTGCCACCAGCAGAGAGTTCCCATACCCTAGCACAGATACGCAGTATTTT. Amino acid sequence: CATSREFPYPSTDTQYF. The chain uses TRBV15 and TRBJ2-3; D unclear. Trimming pared 0 bases from V and 0 bases from J, leaving 13 bases between. Germline CDR1 LNHNV, CDR2 YYDKDF (reference sequence). CDR3 length: 17 residues. The full variable domain, completed using reference TRBV15 and TRBJ2-3, is DAMVIQNPRYQVTQFGKPVTLSCSQTLNHNVMYWYQQKSSQAPKLLFHYYDKDFNNEADTPDNFQSRRPNTSFCFLDIRSPGLGDTAMYLCATSREFPYPSTDTQYFGPGTRLTVL.

This chain connects TRBV6-1 to TRBJ2-2, with D perhaps matching TRBD2 (6 bases). Germline CDR1 MNHNS, CDR2 SASEGT. The CDR3 is 16 amino acids. Deletions cut 2 bases from V and 2 bases from J, with 12 bases between. The CDR3 coding sequence is TGTGCCAGCAGTGAACGAGCGGGTATAAACACCGGGGAGCTGTTTTTT. It yields the protein CASSERAGINTGELFF.

The rearrangement links TRBV23-1 to TRBJ2-7; TRBD1 matches 8 bases. TRBV23-1 has ORF status, its function being uncertain. J lost 1 base, V lost 2 bases, and 4 bases had no gene match. The CDR3 is 15 residues long. CDR3 sequence: CASSQRGTGSYEQYF. For the CDR3, the DNA is TGCGCCAGCAGTCAACGCGGGACAGGATCCTACGAGCAGTACTTC.

With regard to this clone: Other DNA sequences in this specimen translate into the identical CDR3. The V call is TRBV5-1, the J call TRBJ2-3; D unclear. Trimming took off 0 bases at V and 1 base at J, with 6 bases between the two ends. Per germline, CDR1 SGHRS and CDR2 YFSETQ. The CDR3 is made up of 14 amino acids. The CDR3 nucleotides read TGCGCCAGCAGCTTGGTGCCCGGCACAGATACGCAGTATTTT. Its protein is CASSLVPGTDTQYF.

This sequence joins TRBV6-6 and TRBJ2-3, with D possibly being TRBD1 or TRBD2 (5 bases each). The CDR3 runs 16 residues. Between the trimmed V and J ends, which lost 4 bases and 2 bases, there was a span of 16 bases. Germline CDR1 is MNHNY and CDR2 is SVGAGI (reference sequence). The CDR3 sequence: CASSWDPVGHTDTQYF. For the CDR3, the DNA is TGTGCCAGCAGTTGGGACCCAGTGGGGCACACAGATACGCAGTATTTT.

The chain is built from TRBV18 and TRBJ2-3; 9 bases are a match to TRBD1. With 2 bases clipped from V and 1 base from J, the junction kept 4 bases outside the gene matches. The V gene's germline CDR1 is KGHSH and CDR2 LQKENI. The CDR3 contains 16 residues. The CDR3 DNA sequence: TGTGCCAGCTCACCAAACCGACAGGGGGGCACAGATACGCAGTATTTT. This translates into CASSPNRQGGTDTQYF. Full variable domain (outside the CDR3, taken from reference TRBV18 and TRBJ2-3): NAGVMQNPRHLVRRRGQEARLRCSPMKGHSHVYWYRQLPEEGLKFMVYLQKENIIDESGMPKERFSAEFPKEGPSILRIQQVVRGDSAAYFCASSPNRQGGTDTQYFGPGTRLTVL.

The rearrangement links TRBV7-9 to TRBJ1-4, with a possible D match to TRBD1 (5 bases). CDR3 size: 17 residues. CDR1 and CDR2 (germline): SEHNR, FQNEAQ (reference sequence). V was trimmed by 2 bases and J by 0 bases, leaving 13 bases between them. The DNA of the CDR3 is TGTGCCAGCAGCTTAATGTCGACAGACCCAACTAATGAAAAACTGTTTTTT. Protein sequence: CASSLMSTDPTNEKLFF.

V is TRBV4-2 and J is TRBJ2-2; D is perhaps TRBD2 (5 bases). The CDR3 extends over 15 amino acids. Germline CDR1 reads LGHNA; CDR2 reads YNFKEQ. Trimming stripped 3 bases from V and 2 bases from J, with 10 bases between. The CDR3 DNA reads as TGTGCCAGCAGCCACAGCGGAAGCAACACCGGGGAGCTGTTTTTT. Its translation: CASSHSGSNTGELFF.

V gene TRBV9 combines with J gene TRBJ2-1, with D unresolved. The CDR3 length is 15 residues. Germline loops: CDR1 SGDLS, CDR2 YYNGEE. The V end lost 0 bases, the J end lost 3 bases, and 10 bases lay between the germline ends. CDR3: CASSVAGVNYNEQFF. The DNA for the CDR3 is TGTGCCAGCAGCGTAGCGGGCGTGAACTACAATGAGCAGTTCTTC.

This clone came up once. This chain's CDR3 is CAAGVTQETQYF. The CDR3 DNA is TGTGCGGCAGGGGTCACACAAGAGACCCAGTACTTC. V and J are TRBV28 and TRBJ2-5, with D possibly TRBD1 on 6 matching bases. The CDR3 has 12 amino acids. The germline V gene encodes CDR1 MDHEN and CDR2 SYDVKM.

The chain joins TRBV19 to TRBJ2-3, with 9 bases matching TRBD2. The CDR3 runs 14 residues. Germline lookup yields CDR1 LNHDA and CDR2 SQIVND (reference sequence). Trimming cost V 1 base and J 9 bases; bases outside gene matches: 5. The CDR3 bases are TGTGCCAGTAGTATAGTAGCTAGCGGGAACACGCAGTATTTT. This gives the protein CASSIVASGNTQYF.

This clone was seen once. The V gene is TRBV30, the J gene TRBJ1-2, with D unclear. Trimming cost V 2 bases and J 4 bases, with 8 bases left between them. The CDR3 is 12 amino acids. Germline assignment: CDR1 GTSNPN and CDR2 SVGIG (reference sequence). The CDR3 sequence is CAWSSGPYGYTF. DNA for the CDR3: TGTGCCTGGAGTTCGGGCCCCTATGGCTACACCTTC.

The chain couples TRBV25-1 to TRBJ2-1; 9 nucleotides agree with TRBD1. CDR3 size: 15 residues. The J segment lost 2 bases and the V segment lost 5 bases, leaving 4 bases of the junction unmatched. The germline V gene has CDR1 MGHDK and CDR2 SYGVNS. Here the CDR3 reads CASSKTGGAYNEQFF. The CDR3 bases are TGTGCCAGCAGTAAAACAGGGGGCGCCTACAATGAGCAGTTCTTC. Drawing the rest from reference TRBV25-1 and TRBJ2-1, the complete variable domain is EADIYQTPRYLVIGTGKKITLECSQTMGHDKMYWYQQDPGMELHLIHYSYGVNSTEKGDLSSESTVSRIRTEHFPLTLESARPSHTSQYLCASSKTGGAYNEQFFGPGTRLTVL.

This sequence joins TRBV27 and TRBJ2-1, with TRBD1 identical over 10 bases. The CDR3 contains 15 residues. Germline V gene data show CDR1 as MNHEY and CDR2 as SMNVEV (reference sequence). Losses at the gene ends were 3 bases for V and 7 bases for J; bases not matched to a gene: 6. The CDR3 here is CASSFRDRGKNEQFF. In DNA form, the CDR3 reads TGTGCCAGCAGTTTCCGGGACAGGGGTAAGAATGAGCAGTTCTTC.

This sequence joins TRBV6-6 and TRBJ2-2; no clear D gene. Trimming took off 0 bases at V and 5 bases at J, with 4 bases between the two ends. CDR3 size: 13 residues. Germline CDR1 reads MNHNY; CDR2 reads SVGAGI (reference sequence). As DNA, the CDR3 is TGTGCCAGCAGTTACTCTAGGACCGGGGAGCTGTTTTTT. Translating it yields CASSYSRTGELFF.

The J gene is TRBJ1-6, the V gene TRBV5-1, with TRBD1 matching over 7 bases. V lost 6 bases, J lost 5 bases, and 8 bases stayed unmatched. CDR1 is SGHRS and CDR2 is YFSETQ in the germline V gene. CDR3 length equals 15 residues. CDR3 region: CASKVYRGDNSPLHF. The CDR3 nucleotides read TGCGCCAGCAAAGTTTACAGGGGCGATAATTCACCCCTCCACTTT.

The rearrangement uses TRBV30 and TRBJ2-5; D gene ambiguous. Deletions cut 5 bases from V and 4 bases from J, with 8 bases between. CDR3 size: 11 residues. Per germline, CDR1 GTSNPN and CDR2 SVGIG (reference sequence). CDR3 sequence: CAWHQRETQYF. The CDR3 DNA is TGTGCCTGGCACCAGCGAGAGACCCAGTACTTC. Combining the CDR3 with reference TRBV30 and TRBJ2-5 gives the whole variable domain SQTIHQWPATLVQPVGSPLSLECTVEGTSNPNLYWYRQAAGRGLQLLFYSVGIGQISSEVPQNLSASRPQDRQFILSSKKLLLSDSGFYLCAWHQRETQYFGPGTRLLVL.

V gene TRBV7-6 combines with J gene TRBJ1-3; D might be TRBD1 (6 bases). The CDR3 is 17 residues long. The V gene's germline CDR1 is SGHVS and CDR2 FNYEAQ. V lost 5 bases, J lost 0 bases, and 17 bases lay in between. The CDR3 DNA is TGTGCCAGCAGCCAGTGGGACACCGAGGTCTCTGGAAACACCATATATTTT. This codes for CASSQWDTEVSGNTIYF. Supplemented by reference TRBV7-6 and TRBJ1-3, the full variable domain reads GAGVSQSPRYKVTKRGQDVALRCDPISGHVSLYWYRQALGQGPEFLTYFNYEAQQDKSGLPNDRFSAERPEGSISTLTIQRTEQRDSAMYRCASSQWDTEVSGNTIYFGEGSWLTVV.

The chain links TRBV4-3 to TRBJ1-6, with a weak D call TRBD1 (6 bases). CDR3 length: 16 amino acids. Germline V gives CDR1 LGHNA, CDR2 YSLEER. Trimming left V 2 bases short and J 8 bases short, with 16 bases between. CDR3 loop: CASSQSPGAGYSPLHF. The CDR3 nucleotides are TGCGCCAGCAGCCAATCACCGGGGGCCGGGTATTCACCCCTCCACTTT.

This clone showed up just a few times. The genes are TRBV4-1 and TRBJ2-3; 9 bases align to TRBD2. The length of the CDR3 is 15 residues. Germline V CDR1 and CDR2: MGHRA, YSYEKL. V lost 1 base to trimming and J lost 2 bases; unmatched junction nucleotides: 1. The CDR3 is CASSQAGLATDTQYF. DNA of the CDR3: TGCGCCAGCAGCCAAGCGGGACTAGCCACAGATACGCAGTATTTT.

The CDR3 DNA reads TGTGCCAGCAGCTTAGGCCCCGGACTCAAGGGAGGGCCCCAGCATTTT. Its protein product is CASSLGPGLKGGPQHF. The gene calls are TRBV7-9 and TRBJ1-5, with D unresolved. V was cut by 1 base and J by 9 bases, with 19 bases left in between. Germline V lookup: CDR1 SEHNR, CDR2 FQNEAQ (reference sequence). The CDR3 extends over 16 amino acids.

The rearrangement uses TRBV5-6 and TRBJ2-6; D remains unclear. V was clipped by 2 bases and J by 1 base, with 10 bases between them. Germline V gene lookup returns CDR1 SGHDT and CDR2 YYEEEE. The CDR3 contains 16 residues. Written as DNA, the CDR3 is TGTGCCAGCAGCTTTGGACCTCCTTCTGGGGCCAACGTCCTGACTTTC. It translates to CASSFGPPSGANVLTF.

The chain uses TRBV18 and TRBJ2-7, with a tentative D call TRBD2 (5 bases). The CDR3 covers 14 residues. V dropped 5 bases and J dropped 3 bases, with 14 bases sitting between them. In germline, CDR1 is KGHSH, CDR2 LQKENI. The CDR3 nucleotides are TGTGCCAGCTCAATAACAACCGACTACTACGAGCAGTACTTC. Its protein is CASSITTDYYEQYF.

The rearrangement links TRBV30 to TRBJ2-7; TRBD1 aligns across 9 bases. CDR1 and CDR2 (germline): GTSNPN, SVGIG (reference sequence). CDR3 size: 12 residues. V trimming: 5 bases; J trimming: 3 bases; junction bases outside the gene matches: 2. The CDR3 sequence: CAWSTGGYEQYF. The CDR3 DNA reads TGTGCCTGGTCGACAGGGGGCTACGAGCAGTACTTC.

The chain joins TRBV6-1 to TRBJ1-5; D might be TRBD1 (5 bases). The CDR3 spans 13 residues. V lost 7 bases and J 4 bases, leaving 11 bases between the germline ends. Germline CDR1 MNHNS, CDR2 SASEGT. CDR3 nucleotide sequence: TGTGCCAGCATAGCAGGGCCAAATCAGCCCCAGCATTTT. Protein: CASIAGPNQPQHF.

A note on this clone: Other nucleotide sequences from this sample produce the same CDR3. The CDR3 sequence is CASSLGLAQETQYF. The DNA of the CDR3 is TGTGCCAGCAGCCTCGGACTAGCTCAAGAGACCCAGTACTTC. The gene calls are TRBV7-9 and TRBJ2-5; 8 nucleotides line up with TRBD2. The CDR3 loop spans 14 amino acids. Per the germline V gene, CDR1 is SEHNR and CDR2 is FQNEAQ (reference sequence). V shed 5 bases, J shed 2 bases, and the junction held 4 bases outside the gene matches.